These 15 T cell receptor beta chains were all obtained from the same sample, sequenced in a study of T cells in Graves' hyperthyroidism and ophthalmopathy. It was RNA transcripts that yielded the amplified TCR beta CDR3 regions. HTBI primers were the set used in a first-round RT-PCR of the TCR CDR3. A single record per CDR3 protein comes from TCRdb applying MiXCR to the multiplex PCR reads. The sample holds roughly 350,000 distinct CDR3 sequences; approximately 15% are singletons and the top ten take about 20%. The sample taken for sequencing was blood. All receptors come from a woman in her 30s with Graves' ophthalmopathy.

The table lists this clonotype with many counts. V usage is TRBV14 and J usage is TRBJ2-2, with no clear D. Germline V lookup: CDR1 SGHDN, CDR2 FVKESK. The ends were cut back, 1 base at V and 3 bases at J, with 9 bases in the middle. This CDR3 spans 15 amino acids. The CDR3 nucleotides are TGTGCCAGCAGCCAAGTACGGATGGACACCGGGGAGCTGTTTTTT. Its translation is CASSQVRMDTGELFF.

V usage is TRBV10-3 and J usage is TRBJ1-5, with D perhaps TRBD1 (6 bases). The CDR3 consists of 16 residues. V lost 3 bases, J lost 3 bases, and 15 bases lay in between. The germline V gene has CDR1 ENHRY and CDR2 SYGVKD. This CDR3 reads CAISDSHRASNQPQHF. The CDR3 coding sequence is TGTGCCATCAGTGACTCCCACAGGGCCTCCAATCAGCCCCAGCATTTT.

This clonotype was seen repeatedly, ten times or more. The J gene is TRBJ2-5, the V gene TRBV11-2, with TRBD2 matching 10 bases. The germline V gene has CDR1 SGHAT and CDR2 FQNNGV. V shed 7 bases and J 2 bases; nucleotides not matched to a gene: 4. The CDR3 contains 14 residues. The CDR3 sequence: CASNKLAGQETQYF. For the CDR3, the DNA is TGTGCCAGCAACAAACTAGCGGGGCAAGAGACCCAGTACTTC.

This clonotype was seen at least ten times. The V gene is TRBV20-1, the J gene TRBJ1-6; D is undetermined. Germline V gene sequence: CDR1 DFQATT, CDR2 SNEGSKA (reference sequence). Between the trimmed V and J ends, which lost 2 bases and 7 bases, there was a span of 9 bases. There are 13 residues in the CDR3. CDR3 coding DNA: TGCAGTGCTAGACAGACCGAGAATTCACCCCTCCACTTT. Translating gives CSARQTENSPLHF.

This chain joins TRBV19 and TRBJ2-1; no clear D gene. Germline lookup yields CDR1 LNHDA and CDR2 SQIVND (reference sequence). V lost 7 bases to trimming and J lost 6 bases, with 16 bases between them. The length of the CDR3 is 14 residues. For the CDR3, the DNA is TGTGCCAGTAACGGTCCTACTCTCCCCAATGAGCAGTTCTTC. Amino acids: CASNGPTLPNEQFF.

Note on this clonotype: This may be a read error: a much more frequent sequence differs by one nucleotide. The rearrangement links TRBV6-1 to TRBJ1-1, with TRBD1 as a possible D gene (5 bases). CDR1 is MNHNS and CDR2 is SASEGT in the germline V gene. This CDR3 comprises 14 residues. The DNA for the CDR3 is TGTACCAGCGTCCCCTCGGCGGGGCACACTGAAGCTTTCTTT. It codes for CTSVPSAGHTEAFF.

This clonotype was recorded many times. The J gene is TRBJ2-7, the V gene TRBV5-1, with no clear D. V lost 6 bases and J 0 bases, leaving 13 bases between the germline ends. CDR1 and CDR2 (germline): SGHRS, YFSETQ. The CDR3 sequence is 14 residues long. CDR3 DNA: TGCGCCAGCAAAGAACTGGACGGCTCCTACGAGCAGTACTTC. Its protein product is CASKELDGSYEQYF.

This clonotype showed up just a few times. The rearrangement links TRBV6-2 or TRBV6-3 to TRBJ2-3; TRBD2 aligns across 11 bases. CDR1 is MNHEY and CDR2 is SVGEGT in the germline V gene. V shed 6 bases, J shed 5 bases, and the junction held 16 bases outside the gene matches. CDR3 length: 18 residues. CDR3 protein: CASRSLSHSGGAEDTQYF. DNA for the CDR3: TGTGCCAGCAGGAGCCTTTCCCATAGCGGGGGGGCGGAAGATACGCAGTATTTT.

This clonotype was detected a few times. This sequence joins TRBV12-3 or TRBV12-4 and TRBJ2-4; TRBD1 matches 9 bases. The CDR3 totals 16 residues. The V and J ends lost 5 bases and 2 bases, in that order; junction bases with no gene match: 7. The CDR3 region has the DNA TGTGCCAGCAGTGGAACAGGGGGCTTATCCAAAAACATTCAGTACTTC. Protein: CASSGTGGLSKNIQYF.

This clonotype appeared many times. This chain uses TRBV20-1 with TRBJ2-7, with D tentatively TRBD2 (5 bases). The germline gives CDR1 DFQATT, CDR2 SNEGSKA (reference sequence). The length of the CDR3 is 14 residues. V was cut by 3 bases and J by 4 bases, with 16 bases left in between. In DNA form, the CDR3 reads TGCAGTGCTAGGGCCCCAGCCTCGGGGTACGAGCAGTACTTC. It translates to CSARAPASGYEQYF.

The sample holds many counts of this clonotype. This chain uses TRBV7-3 with TRBJ2-3, with D possibly being TRBD2 (7 bases). In germline, CDR1 is SGHTA, CDR2 FQGTGA. The CDR3 consists of 17 residues. V gave up 4 bases and J gave up 4 bases, with 21 bases separating them. The CDR3 nucleotides read TGTGCCAGCAGCTCGAAGGGGGGGGCCCGGGGTTCAGATACGCAGTATTTT. Its translation: CASSSKGGARGSDTQYF.

This clonotype appeared many times. The J gene is TRBJ2-7, the V gene TRBV30; TRBD1 is a possible D gene (5 bases). The V gene's germline CDR1 is GTSNPN and CDR2 SVGIG (reference sequence). This CDR3 region has 11 residues. With 4 bases removed from V and 2 bases from J, the gap between germline ends came to 6 bases. The CDR3 spells CAWKTAYEQYF. DNA of the CDR3: TGTGCCTGGAAGACAGCCTACGAGCAGTACTTC.

This clonotype was counted a single time. This may arise from a read error, as a much more abundant clone is one base away. The rearrangement links TRBV7-9 to TRBJ2-1; D is possibly TRBD2 (5 bases). The germline gives CDR1 SEHNR, CDR2 FQNEAQ (reference sequence). The CDR3 runs to 16 residues. Trimming cost V 5 bases and J 2 bases, with 16 bases left between them. CDR3 in DNA: TGTGCCAGCAGCCAGATTCGGGGTGTAACCTACAATGAGCAGTTCTTC. It is translated as CASSQIRGVTYNEQFF. Using reference TRBV7-9 and TRBJ2-1 for the parts outside the CDR3, the full variable domain is DTGVSQNPRHKITKRGQNVTFRCDPISEHNRLYWYRQTLGQGPEFLTYFQNEAQLEKSRLLSDRFSAERPKGSFSTLEIQRTEQGDSAMYLCASSQIRGVTYNEQFFGPGTRLTVL.

This clonotype was seen ten or more times. V gene TRBV7-3 combines with J gene TRBJ2-1, with TRBD2 matching 11 bases. There are 15 residues in the CDR3. Germline trimming cut 2 bases from V and 7 bases from J; bases unmatched to any gene: 4. Germline assignment: CDR1 SGHTA and CDR2 FQGTGA. The CDR3 DNA is TGTGCCAGCAGCTTACTAGCGGGGGGCAGAAATGAGCAGTTCTTC. It specifies CASSLLAGGRNEQFF.

This chain links TRBV15 with TRBJ2-3; D ambiguous. Germline lookup yields CDR1 LNHNV and CDR2 YYDKDF (reference sequence). Deletions cut 4 bases from V and 7 bases from J, with 9 bases between. The length of the CDR3 is 12 residues. CDR3 protein: CATSTARYTQYF. CDR3 nucleotide sequence: TGTGCCACCAGCACTGCTAGATATACGCAGTATTTT.